Below are 23 T cell receptor beta chains sequenced from a single sample in a study of blood T cells in healthy people across ages. Then a second PCR, running about 6 to 12 cycles, was carried out with a sample-barcoded 5' primer and a J-beta primer mix. TCRdb reanalysed the 5' RACE reads using MiXCR and keeps one entry per CDR3 protein. Of 550,000 to 800,000 distinct CDR3 sequences listed, around 21% are singletons. Sequencing used blood. All receptors come from a man aged 65-85 years in good health.

V is TRBV2 and J is TRBJ2-5, with 7 bases identical to TRBD2. V shed 8 bases and J 0 bases; nucleotides not matched to a gene: 3. Germline values: CDR1 SNHLY, CDR2 FYNNEI. The CDR3 extends over 13 amino acids. In DNA form, the CDR3 reads TGTGCCAGCGGGGGGGACGACCAAGAGACCCAGTACTTC. Translation: CASGGDDQETQYF.

This chain joins TRBV5-1 and TRBJ2-1; 11 bases line up with TRBD2. Germline trimming cut 2 bases from V and 6 bases from J; bases unmatched to any gene: 7. This CDR3 has 16 residues. The germline V gene has CDR1 SGHRS and CDR2 YFSETQ. The CDR3 region is CASSLLGTSGVNEQFF. The CDR3 nucleotides read TGCGCCAGCAGCTTATTAGGGACTAGCGGAGTCAATGAGCAGTTCTTC.

CDR3 coding DNA: TGTGCCAGCAGTGAGGTCGGCTACAACAATGAGCAGTTCTTC. Protein sequence: CASSEVGYNNEQFF. This chain connects TRBV6-1 to TRBJ2-1, with D hard to call. Trimming removed 3 bases at V and 5 bases at J, with 11 bases between. The CDR3 has 14 residues. Germline loops: CDR1 MNHNS, CDR2 SASEGT.

This clonotype was observed a few times. The chain joins TRBV3-1 to TRBJ2-1; a weak D match, TRBD2 (6 bases). Trimming removed 4 bases from V and 2 bases from J, with 12 bases in between. Germline CDR1 reads LGHDT; CDR2 reads YNNKEL (reference sequence). The CDR3 contains 15 residues. Here the CDR3 reads CASSLPVAAYNEQFF. DNA of the CDR3: TGTGCCAGCAGCCTCCCGGTAGCGGCCTACAATGAGCAGTTCTTC.

This clonotype was counted between two and nine times. This chain joins TRBV18 and TRBJ1-5, with 8 nucleotides matching TRBD1. The CDR3 contains 15 residues. The J segment lost 3 bases and the V segment lost 1 base, leaving 2 bases of the junction unmatched. Germline CDR1 KGHSH, CDR2 LQKENI. The CDR3 reads CASSPQQGDNQPQHF. The CDR3 DNA follows: TGTGCCAGCTCACCACAACAGGGGGACAATCAGCCCCAGCATTTT.

This clonotype was detected only a few times. The CDR3 loop is CSAIAGEKLFF. Here the CDR3 DNA reads TGCAGTGCCATAGCCGGGGAAAAACTGTTTTTT. The chain employs TRBV20-1 and TRBJ1-4; D is uncertain. CDR1 and CDR2 from the germline V gene are DFQATT and SNEGSKA (reference sequence). The CDR3 consists of 11 residues. V was pared by 6 bases and J by 8 bases, with 10 bases between.

This chain uses TRBV6-2 or TRBV6-3 with TRBJ2-7, with D possibly being TRBD1 (6 bases). CDR1 is MNHEY and CDR2 is SVGEGT in the germline V gene. Trimming took off 5 bases at V and 5 bases at J, with 19 bases between the two ends. The CDR3 length is 15 residues. The CDR3 loop reads CASSTDRRLHHEQYF. The CDR3 DNA reads TGTGCCAGCAGTACCGACAGGAGGCTGCACCACGAGCAGTACTTC.

This clonotype was observed a few times. V is TRBV25-1 and J is TRBJ2-2; possibly TRBD1 or TRBD2 for D (5 bases each). V shed 3 bases and J shed 3 bases, with 8 bases lying between them. The germline V gene has CDR1 MGHDK and CDR2 SYGVNS. The CDR3 runs to 14 residues. The CDR3, as DNA: TGTGCCAGCAGTGAGGGACCTGACACCGGGGAGCTGTTTTTT. Translating it yields CASSEGPDTGELFF.

The genes are TRBV29-1 and TRBJ2-7; 10 bases align to TRBD1. V gave up 7 bases and J gave up 5 bases; unmatched junction bases: 11. In germline, CDR1 is SQVTM, CDR2 ANQGSEA. This CDR3 is built from 14 residues. Here the CDR3 DNA reads TGCAGCGCCCTCGGGACAGGGGTAATGGACGAGCAGTACTTC. Translating gives CSALGTGVMDEQYF.

There are many counts of this clonotype. The chain carries TRBV7-2 and TRBJ2-7, with D unresolved. CDR3 size: 14 residues. Trimming pared 1 base from V and 2 bases from J, leaving 9 bases between. Germline CDR1 reads SGHTA; CDR2 reads FQGNSA. The CDR3 coding sequence is TGTGCCAGCAGCTTAGGGTACAGTACCTACGAGCAGTACTTC. Translating gives CASSLGYSTYEQYF.

In its sample, this clonotype was seen a few times. This rearrangement joins TRBV27 to TRBJ2-7; 14 bases are shared with TRBD2. Matching the DNA end better, TRBJ2-5 makes the J call doubtful. This CDR3 spans 19 amino acids. Germline V gene sequence: CDR1 MNHEY, CDR2 SMNVEV (reference sequence). The CDR3 is CASSPPGTSGSFRQETQYF. CDR3 DNA: TGTGCCAGCAGTCCGCCCGGGACTAGCGGGAGTTTCCGACAAGAGACCCAGTACTTC.

This clonotype was detected ten times or more. V usage is TRBV27 and J usage is TRBJ2-5, with a possible D match to TRBD2 (5 bases). The CDR3 contains 15 residues. In germline, CDR1 is MNHEY, CDR2 SMNVEV (reference sequence). Trimming removed 5 bases from V and 5 bases from J, with 18 bases in between. The DNA of the CDR3 is TGTGCCAGCAGTCCACCGGGGTCGGGGTTGGAGACCCAGTACTTC. Protein product: CASSPPGSGLETQYF.

The rearrangement joins TRBV28 to TRBJ2-6; D might be TRBD1 (5 bases). V gave up 3 bases and J gave up 0 bases, with 12 bases separating them. The CDR3 sequence is 17 residues long. Germline V gene sequence: CDR1 MDHEN, CDR2 SYDVKM. The CDR3 nucleotides are TGTGCCAGCAGTTTGCCCAGGGTTGCCTCTGGGGCCAACGTCCTGACTTTC. Protein sequence: CASSLPRVASGANVLTF.

This chain joins TRBV18 and TRBJ1-4; D is possibly TRBD1 (5 bases). Between the trimmed V and J ends, which lost 4 bases and 8 bases, there was a span of 17 bases. The germline V gene has CDR1 KGHSH and CDR2 LQKENI. The CDR3 length is 15 residues. CDR3 protein: CASSRGGAGPEKLFF. CDR3 coding DNA: TGTGCCAGCTCACGGGGGGGAGCAGGTCCGGAAAAACTGTTTTTT.

In its sample, this clonotype was seen many times. This chain connects TRBV20-1 to TRBJ1-1, with TRBD1 matching 8 bases. Trimming at V came to 8 bases and at J to 6 bases, leaving 5 bases not matched to a gene. The CDR3 extends over 11 amino acids. Per the germline V gene, CDR1 is DFQATT and CDR2 is SNEGSKA (reference sequence). The CDR3, as DNA: TGCAGTACATCACAGGGGGCTGAAGCTTTCTTT. Translation gives CSTSQGAEAFF.

The table lists this clonotype with many counts. The V and J genes are TRBV7-9 and TRBJ2-3; TRBD2 matches at 11 bases. CDR3 length: 18 residues. Germline V CDR1 and CDR2: SEHNR, FQNEAQ (reference sequence). Unmatched junction bases numbered 14, after V lost 6 bases and J lost 3 bases. The CDR3 is CASSPGTSGPQGTDTQYF. CDR3 DNA: TGTGCCAGCAGTCCCGGGACTAGCGGCCCCCAAGGGACAGATACGCAGTATTTT.

This CDR3 is CASSPPGGEQYF. CDR3 coding DNA: TGTGCCAGCAGTCCACCTGGAGGCGAGCAGTACTTC. The chain joins TRBV2 to TRBJ2-7, with D perhaps TRBD2 (5 bases). The CDR3 contains 12 residues. Germline values: CDR1 SNHLY, CDR2 FYNNEI. V was clipped by 5 bases and J by 6 bases, with 11 bases between them.

Remarks on this clonotype: Relative to the germline gene, one junction end is altered; a read error may explain this. The chain couples TRBV20-1 to TRBJ2-3; D assignment may be TRBD1 or TRBD2 (5 bases each). Per the germline V gene, CDR1 is DFQATT and CDR2 is SNEGSKA (reference sequence). The CDR3 covers 13 residues. CDR3 DNA sequence: TGCAGTGCTTACGCAGGGAGCACAGATGCGCAGTATTTT. This gives the protein CSAYAGSTDAQYF.

A few counts support this clonotype. The chain has TRBV11-2 and TRBJ1-4, with D perhaps matching TRBD1 (5 bases). This CDR3 region has 15 residues. Per germline, CDR1 SGHAT and CDR2 FQNNGV. V shed 0 bases and J shed 10 bases, with 15 bases lying between them. CDR3: CASSLDPGRARKLFF. The CDR3 DNA is TGTGCCAGCAGCTTAGATCCAGGGAGGGCGCGAAAACTGTTTTTT.

This clonotype appeared a few times. The chain couples TRBV12-3 or TRBV12-4 to TRBJ1-2, with TRBD1 matching 12 bases. Losses at the gene ends were 9 bases for V and 5 bases for J; bases not matched to a gene: 13. The CDR3 runs 16 residues. The CDR3 DNA follows: TGTGCCAGTGCGGGACAGGGGGCCGGCGATCAGTATGGCTACACCTTC. This gives the protein CASAGQGAGDQYGYTF.

This clonotype was counted only a few times. The chain employs TRBV20-1 and TRBJ1-5; the match to TRBD1 covers 7 bases. J lost 5 bases, V lost 6 bases, and 4 bases had no gene match. Germline CDR1 and CDR2: DFQATT and SNEGSKA (reference sequence). The CDR3 runs 12 residues. CDR3 sequence: CSARDSDQPQHF. CDR3 DNA sequence: TGCAGTGCACGGGACAGCGATCAGCCCCAGCATTTT.

This clonotype turned up a few times. The chain employs TRBV11-2 and TRBJ2-3, with no clear D. CDR1 is SGHAT and CDR2 is FQNNGV in the germline V gene. V lost 0 bases to trimming and J lost 3 bases, with 13 bases between them. The CDR3 covers 16 residues. In DNA form, the CDR3 reads TGTGCCAGCAGCTTAGAGGGTAGGGTGGGAACAGATACGCAGTATTTT. This encodes CASSLEGRVGTDTQYF. The variable domain in full, with the rest retrieved from reference TRBV11-2 and TRBJ2-3, is EAGVAQSPRYKIIEKRQSVAFWCNPISGHATLYWYQQILGQGPKLLIQFQNNGVVDDSQLPKDRFSAERLKGVDSTLKIQPAKLEDSAVYLCASSLEGRVGTDTQYFGPGTRLTVL.

The chain is built from TRBV6-5 and TRBJ1-4; no clear D gene. V dropped 6 bases and J dropped 10 bases, with 18 bases sitting between them. This CDR3 spans 14 amino acids. Germline V gene lookup returns CDR1 MNHEY and CDR2 SVGAGI. CDR3 nucleotides: TGTGCCAGCAGCCCAAGGGTGCGGGAGGGAAAACTGTTTTTT. It encodes CASSPRVREGKLFF.